This TCR beta chain was recovered during a study of PD-L1 blockade in urothelial cancer. In the study overall: The patients had undergone anywhere from 0 to 3 prior chemotherapy regimens. Blood was evaluated 3 weeks (second dose) and 6 weeks after therapy began. When blood samples were assessed, the median T cell count was some 130,000.

Sequencing used immunoSEQ multiplex PCR; TCRdb keeps in-frame clones, though not all of them. The sample lists tens of thousands of clones; roughly 84% were seen once. All patients handed over anywhere from 1 to 8 samples, pretreatment and on-treatment. CDR1 SQVTM and CDR2 ANQGSEA come from the germline V gene. V gave up 3 bases and J gave up 7 bases, with 15 bases separating them. CDR3 size: 13 residues. The sample here was PBMCs, taken around atezolizumab (anti-PD-L1) treatment. The chain combines TRBV29-1 with TRBJ1-2; a weak D match, TRBD1 (5 bases). This TCR was recovered from a man aged 70 or older with urothelial cancer. Here the CDR3 DNA reads TGCAGCGTTGATAGCAGGGCCACGGGTGGCTACACCTTC. Translating gives CSVDSRATGGYTF. The complete variable domain, with remaining parts taken from reference TRBV29-1 and TRBJ1-2, reads SAVISQKPSRDICQRGTSLTIQCQVDSQVTMMFWYRQQPGQSLTLIATANQGSEATYESGFVIDKFPISRPNLTFSTLTVSNMSPEDSSIYLCSVDSRATGGYTFGSGTRLTVV.